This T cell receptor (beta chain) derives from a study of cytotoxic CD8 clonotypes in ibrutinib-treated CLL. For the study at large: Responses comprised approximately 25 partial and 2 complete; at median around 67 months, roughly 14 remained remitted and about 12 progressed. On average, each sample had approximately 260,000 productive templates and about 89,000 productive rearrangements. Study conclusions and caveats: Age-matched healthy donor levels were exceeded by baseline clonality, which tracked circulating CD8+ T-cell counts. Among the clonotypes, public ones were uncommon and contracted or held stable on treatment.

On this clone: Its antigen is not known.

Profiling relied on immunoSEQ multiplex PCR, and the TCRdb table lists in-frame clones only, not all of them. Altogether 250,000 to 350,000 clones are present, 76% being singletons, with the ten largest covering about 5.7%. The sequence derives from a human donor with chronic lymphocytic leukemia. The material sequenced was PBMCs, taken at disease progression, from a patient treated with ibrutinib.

This CDR3 is CASSLAGTTPTYEQYF. CDR3 in DNA: TGTGCCAGCAGTTTGGCGGGAACTACCCCCACCTACGAGCAGTACTTC. The gene calls are TRBV28 and TRBJ2-7; D may be TRBD2 (6 bases). The length of the CDR3 is 16 residues. Germline V CDR1 and CDR2: MDHEN, SYDVKM. V was pared by 3 bases and J by 2 bases, with 17 bases between.